In this sample, the clone carrying this T cell receptor beta chain turned up many times. Its specificity is unknown. The data derive from a study of identical twins. Notes on the study in general: Weaker excess twin sharing was seen among beta out-of-frame sequences. Zero-insertion results could be subject to partial confounding by invariant MAIT and iNKT cells.

The germline V and J ends were trimmed by 3 bases and 7 bases, with 13 bases remaining between them. Per germline, CDR1 LNHNV and CDR2 YYDKDF (reference sequence). This CDR3 region has 15 residues. One entry per CDR3 protein, called by TCRdb with MiXCR from the 5' RACE reads. Found here are about 150,000 distinct CDR3 sequences, around 3.4% of them singletons; the top ten hold around 8.1%. The source of this sequence is a man aged 18 to 30 in good health. The V call is TRBV15, the J call TRBJ1-6; D is perhaps TRBD1 (6 bases). Sequencing input: memory T cells sorted from blood. The CDR3 protein is CATSSGGRLNSPLHF. CDR3 in DNA: TGTGCCACCAGCAGCGGGGGCCGCCTAAATTCACCCCTCCACTTT.